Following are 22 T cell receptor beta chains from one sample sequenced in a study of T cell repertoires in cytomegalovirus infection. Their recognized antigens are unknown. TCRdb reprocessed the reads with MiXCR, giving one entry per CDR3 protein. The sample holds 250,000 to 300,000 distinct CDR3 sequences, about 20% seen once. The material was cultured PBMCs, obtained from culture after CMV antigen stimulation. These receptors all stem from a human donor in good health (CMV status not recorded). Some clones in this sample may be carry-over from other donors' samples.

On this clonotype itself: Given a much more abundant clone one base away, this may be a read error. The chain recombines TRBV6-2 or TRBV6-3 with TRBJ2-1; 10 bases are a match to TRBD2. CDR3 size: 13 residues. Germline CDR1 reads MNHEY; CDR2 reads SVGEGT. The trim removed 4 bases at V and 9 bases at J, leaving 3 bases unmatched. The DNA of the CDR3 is TGTGCCAGCAGTTCTCTAGCGGGAGTTGAGCAGTTCTTC. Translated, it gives CASSSLAGVEQFF.

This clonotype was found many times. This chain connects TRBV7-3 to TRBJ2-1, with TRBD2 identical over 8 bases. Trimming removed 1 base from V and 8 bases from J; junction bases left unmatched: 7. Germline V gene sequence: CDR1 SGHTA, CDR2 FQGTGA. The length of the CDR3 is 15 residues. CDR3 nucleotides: TGTGCCAGCAGCTTAAGGGGCGGGAGGTGGGATGAGCAGTTCTTC. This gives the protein CASSLRGGRWDEQFF.

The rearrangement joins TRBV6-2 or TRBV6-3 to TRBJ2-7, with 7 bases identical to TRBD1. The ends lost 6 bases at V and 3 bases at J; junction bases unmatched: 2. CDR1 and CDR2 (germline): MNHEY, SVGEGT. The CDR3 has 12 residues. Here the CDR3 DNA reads TGTGCCAGCAGGGGACAGCACTACGAGCAGTACGTC. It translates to CASRGQHYEQYV.

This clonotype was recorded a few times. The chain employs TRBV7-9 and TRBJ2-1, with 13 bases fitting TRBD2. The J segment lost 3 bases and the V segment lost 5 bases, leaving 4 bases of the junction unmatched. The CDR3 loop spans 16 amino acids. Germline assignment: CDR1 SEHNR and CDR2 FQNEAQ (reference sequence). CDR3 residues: CASSQTSGGYYNEQFF. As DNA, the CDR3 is TGTGCCAGCAGCCAGACTAGCGGGGGGTACTACAATGAGCAGTTCTTC.

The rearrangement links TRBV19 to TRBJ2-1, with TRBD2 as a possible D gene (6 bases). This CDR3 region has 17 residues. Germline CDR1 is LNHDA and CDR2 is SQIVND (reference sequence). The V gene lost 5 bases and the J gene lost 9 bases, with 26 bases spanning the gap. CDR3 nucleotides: TGTGCCAGTAGTCAAACCGGGCGGGACGGGGCCTACGGTGAGCAGTTCTTC. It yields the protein CASSQTGRDGAYGEQFF.

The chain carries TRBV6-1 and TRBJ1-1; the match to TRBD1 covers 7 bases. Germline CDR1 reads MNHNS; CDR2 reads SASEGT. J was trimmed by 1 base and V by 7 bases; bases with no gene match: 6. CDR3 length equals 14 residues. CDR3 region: CASTRDRANTEAFF. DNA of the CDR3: TGTGCCAGCACTCGGGACAGAGCGAACACTGAAGCTTTCTTT.

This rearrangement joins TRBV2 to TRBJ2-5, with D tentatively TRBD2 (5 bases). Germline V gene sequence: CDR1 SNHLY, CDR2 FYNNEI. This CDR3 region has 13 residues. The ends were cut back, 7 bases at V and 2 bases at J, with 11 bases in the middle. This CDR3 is CASMRAEQETQYF. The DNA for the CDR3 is TGTGCCAGCATGCGGGCAGAACAAGAGACCCAGTACTTC.

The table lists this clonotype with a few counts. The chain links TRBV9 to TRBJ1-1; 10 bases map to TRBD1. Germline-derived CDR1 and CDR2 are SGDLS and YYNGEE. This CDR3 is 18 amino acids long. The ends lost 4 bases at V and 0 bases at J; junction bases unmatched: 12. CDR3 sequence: CASSPQLRDRGLNTEAFF. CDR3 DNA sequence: TGTGCCAGCAGCCCTCAGCTAAGGGACAGGGGATTGAACACTGAAGCTTTCTTT.

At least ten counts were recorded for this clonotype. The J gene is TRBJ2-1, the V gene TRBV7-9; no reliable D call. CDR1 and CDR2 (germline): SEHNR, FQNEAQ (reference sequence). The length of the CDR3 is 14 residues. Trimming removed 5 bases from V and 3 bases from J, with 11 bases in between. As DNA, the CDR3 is TGTGCCAGCAGCCCAACTTGGTTCTACAATGAGCAGTTCTTC. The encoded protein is CASSPTWFYNEQFF.

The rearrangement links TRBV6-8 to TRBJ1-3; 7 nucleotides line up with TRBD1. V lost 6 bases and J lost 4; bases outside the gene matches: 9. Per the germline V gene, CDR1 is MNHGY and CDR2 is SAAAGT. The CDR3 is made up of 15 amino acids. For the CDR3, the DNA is TGTGCCAGCAGCCATGACAGGGATGAGGGAAACACCATATATTTT. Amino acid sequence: CASSHDRDEGNTIYF.

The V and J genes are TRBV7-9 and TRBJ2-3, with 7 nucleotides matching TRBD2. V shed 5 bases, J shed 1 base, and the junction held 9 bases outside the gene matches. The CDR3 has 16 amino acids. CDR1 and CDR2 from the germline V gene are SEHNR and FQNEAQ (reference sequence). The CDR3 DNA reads TGTGCCAGCAGCGAACTGGGGGGAGGGCGCACAGATACGCAGTATTTT. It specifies CASSELGGGRTDTQYF.

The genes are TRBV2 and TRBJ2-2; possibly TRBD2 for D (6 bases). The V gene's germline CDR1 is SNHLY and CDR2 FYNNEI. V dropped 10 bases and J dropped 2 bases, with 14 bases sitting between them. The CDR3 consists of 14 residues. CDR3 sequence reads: CATEDYKNTGELFF. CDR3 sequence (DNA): TGTGCCACCGAGGACTATAAAAACACCGGGGAGCTGTTTTTT. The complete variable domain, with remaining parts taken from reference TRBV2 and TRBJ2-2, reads EPEVTQTPSHQVTQMGQEVILRCVPISNHLYFYWYRQILGQKVEFLVSFYNNEISEKSEIFDDQFSVERPDGSNFTLKIRSTKLEDSAMYFCATEDYKNTGELFFGEGSRLTVL.

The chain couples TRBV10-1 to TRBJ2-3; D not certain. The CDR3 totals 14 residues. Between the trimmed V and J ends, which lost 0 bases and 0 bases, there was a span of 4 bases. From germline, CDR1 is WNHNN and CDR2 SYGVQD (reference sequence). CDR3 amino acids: CASSESTSTDTQYF. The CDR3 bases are TGCGCCAGCAGTGAGTCAACTAGCACAGATACGCAGTATTTT.

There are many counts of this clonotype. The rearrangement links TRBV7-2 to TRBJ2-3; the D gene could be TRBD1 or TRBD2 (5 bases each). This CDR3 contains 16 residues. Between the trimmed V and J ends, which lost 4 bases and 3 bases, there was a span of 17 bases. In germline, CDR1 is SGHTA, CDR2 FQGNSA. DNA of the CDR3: TGTGCCAGCAGCTCCCACCATCGGGGCGGGACAGATACGCAGTATTTT. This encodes CASSSHHRGGTDTQYF.

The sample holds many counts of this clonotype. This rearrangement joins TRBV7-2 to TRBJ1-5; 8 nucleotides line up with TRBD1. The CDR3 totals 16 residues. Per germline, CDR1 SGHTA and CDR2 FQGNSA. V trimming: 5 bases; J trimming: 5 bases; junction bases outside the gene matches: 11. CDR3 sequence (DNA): TGTGCCAGCAGCACCGGGACAGGTCTGGGGGATCAGCCCCAGCATTTT. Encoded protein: CASSTGTGLGDQPQHF.

The CDR3 sequence is CASSSSGRAWEQYV. The CDR3 region has the DNA TGTGCCAGCAGTTCTAGCGGGAGGGCGTGGGAGCAGTACGTC. The J gene is TRBJ2-7, the V gene TRBV7-8, with TRBD2 matching over 12 bases. This CDR3 contains 14 residues. Germline values: CDR1 SGHVS, CDR2 FQNEAQ. V was clipped by 6 bases and J by 7 bases; unmatched bases: 7.

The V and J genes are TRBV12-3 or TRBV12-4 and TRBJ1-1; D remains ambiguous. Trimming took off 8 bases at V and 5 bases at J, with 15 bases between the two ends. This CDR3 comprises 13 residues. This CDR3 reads CASRMVERTEAFF. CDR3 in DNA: TGTGCCAGCCGGATGGTGGAGAGGACTGAAGCTTTCTTT.

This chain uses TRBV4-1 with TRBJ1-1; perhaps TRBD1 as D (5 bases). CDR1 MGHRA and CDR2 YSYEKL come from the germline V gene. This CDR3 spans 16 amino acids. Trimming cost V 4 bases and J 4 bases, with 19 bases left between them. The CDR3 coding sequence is TGCGCCAGCAGCCCAATAGGGACCAGAAGGAGCACTGAAGCTTTCTTT. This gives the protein CASSPIGTRRSTEAFF.

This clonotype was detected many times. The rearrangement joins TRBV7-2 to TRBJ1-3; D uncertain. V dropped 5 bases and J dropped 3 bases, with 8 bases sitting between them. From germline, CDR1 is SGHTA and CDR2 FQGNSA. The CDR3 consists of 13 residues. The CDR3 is CASSVRGGNTIYF. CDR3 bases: TGTGCCAGCAGCGTCCGCGGTGGAAACACCATATATTTT.

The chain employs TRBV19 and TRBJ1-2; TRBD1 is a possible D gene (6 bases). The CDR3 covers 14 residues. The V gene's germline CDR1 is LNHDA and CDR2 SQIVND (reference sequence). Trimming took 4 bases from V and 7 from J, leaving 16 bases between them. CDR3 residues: CASSNVGTHLGYTF. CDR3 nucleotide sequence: TGTGCCAGTAGTAACGTTGGGACACACCTTGGCTACACCTTC. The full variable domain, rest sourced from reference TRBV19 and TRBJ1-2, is DGGITQSPKYLFRKEGQNVTLSCEQNLNHDAMYWYRQDPGQGLRLIYYSQIVNDFQKGDIAEGYSVSREKKESFPLTVTSAQKNPTAFYLCASSNVGTHLGYTFGSGTRLTVV.

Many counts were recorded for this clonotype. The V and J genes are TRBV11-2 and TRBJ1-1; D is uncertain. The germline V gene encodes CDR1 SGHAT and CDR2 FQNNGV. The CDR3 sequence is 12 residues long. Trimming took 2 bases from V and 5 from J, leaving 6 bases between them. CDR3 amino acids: CASSLYGTEAFF. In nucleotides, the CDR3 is TGTGCCAGCAGCTTATATGGTACTGAAGCTTTCTTT.

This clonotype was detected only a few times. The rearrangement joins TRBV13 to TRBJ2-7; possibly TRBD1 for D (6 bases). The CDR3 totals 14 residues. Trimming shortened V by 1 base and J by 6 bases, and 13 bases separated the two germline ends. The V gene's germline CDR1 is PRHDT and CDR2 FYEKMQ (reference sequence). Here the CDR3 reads CASSLDRVRSEQYF. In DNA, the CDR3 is TGTGCCAGCAGCTTAGACAGGGTGCGCAGCGAGCAGTACTTC.